A single sample is the source of the 8 T cell receptor beta chains below, sequenced in a study of T cells in Graves' hyperthyroidism and ophthalmopathy. Amplified TCR beta CDR3 regions came from RNA transcripts. First-round RT-PCR of the TCR CDR3 relied on the HTBI primer set. Via MiXCR, TCRdb re-called the multiplex PCR reads, giving one row per CDR3 protein. The sample lists about 570,000 distinct CDR3 sequences; about half were seen once. Material: peripheral blood or thyroid tissue (not recorded which). The receptors were gathered from an adult woman with Graves' disease, either hyperthyroidism or ophthalmopathy (not recorded which).

The V call is TRBV6-4, the J call TRBJ2-3, with D perhaps matching TRBD2 (7 bases). The germline V and J ends were trimmed by 4 bases and 5 bases, with 13 bases remaining between them. The CDR3 is made up of 14 amino acids. Germline V gene lookup returns CDR1 MRHNA and CDR2 SNTAGT. As DNA, the CDR3 is TGTGCCAGCAGTGGACAGGTAGCGGGAGATACGCAGTATTTT. This codes for CASSGQVAGDTQYF.

V and J are TRBV7-9 and TRBJ1-6; no reliable D call. Germline CDR1 SEHNR, CDR2 FQNEAQ (reference sequence). The CDR3 consists of 14 residues. Between the trimmed V and J ends, which lost 5 bases and 10 bases, there was a span of 15 bases. The CDR3 DNA sequence: TGTGCCAGCAGCCCCACCTCCCTGGGATCACCCCTCCACTTT. Residues: CASSPTSLGSPLHF.

This clonotype has more than one count but fewer than ten. The V and J genes are TRBV10-3 and TRBJ1-3; the D is unclear. Germline lookup yields CDR1 ENHRY and CDR2 SYGVKD. The CDR3 has 13 residues. V lost 7 bases, J lost 1 base, and 8 bases lay in between. As DNA, the CDR3 is TGTGCCATCAACGCAGAATCTGGAAACACCATATATTTT. Translating gives CAINAESGNTIYF.

This chain joins TRBV12-3 or TRBV12-4 and TRBJ2-2; D could derive from TRBD1 or TRBD2 (5 bases each). This CDR3 has 14 residues. The V end was cut by 4 bases, the J end by 4 bases, with 10 bases between. CDR3 in DNA: TGTGCCAGCAGTTATTATGGGGGCACCGGGGAGCTGTTTTTT. Its protein product is CASSYYGGTGELFF.

The chain combines TRBV20-1 with TRBJ1-1; possibly TRBD1 for D (6 bases). There are 14 residues in the CDR3. V dropped 1 base and J dropped 0 bases, with 9 bases sitting between them. From germline, CDR1 is DFQATT and CDR2 SNEGSKA (reference sequence). CDR3 residues: CSARGGDMNTEAFF. The CDR3 DNA follows: TGCAGTGCTAGAGGGGGGGACATGAACACTGAAGCTTTCTTT.

This clonotype appeared a few times. The junction shows a germline mismatch at one end, possibly a read error. V gene TRBV7-7 combines with J gene TRBJ2-5; D call uncertain. The CDR3 sequence is 13 residues long. Germline V gives CDR1 SSHAT, CDR2 FNYEAQ (reference sequence). For the CDR3, the DNA is TGTGCTAGCAGCCGGGCTGTAGGAGAGACCCAGTACTTC. Protein: CASSRAVGETQYF.

This chain connects TRBV7-9 to TRBJ2-3; D remains ambiguous. V lost 5 bases, J lost 1 base, and 4 bases lay in between. CDR1 and CDR2 from the germline V gene are SEHNR and FQNEAQ (reference sequence). The CDR3 has 12 residues. DNA for the CDR3: TGTGCCAGCAGCACTGGCACAGATACGCAGTATTTT. It yields the protein CASSTGTDTQYF.

This clonotype was detected only once. CDR3 amino acids: CASRRQKTNSPLHF. The DNA for the CDR3 is TGTGCCAGCAGGCGACAGAAAACAAATTCACCCCTCCACTTT. The genes are TRBV6-5 and TRBJ1-6; D may be TRBD1 (5 bases). Germline CDR1 MNHEY, CDR2 SVGAGI. V lost 6 bases to trimming and J lost 7 bases, with 13 bases between them. The CDR3 sequence is 14 residues long.